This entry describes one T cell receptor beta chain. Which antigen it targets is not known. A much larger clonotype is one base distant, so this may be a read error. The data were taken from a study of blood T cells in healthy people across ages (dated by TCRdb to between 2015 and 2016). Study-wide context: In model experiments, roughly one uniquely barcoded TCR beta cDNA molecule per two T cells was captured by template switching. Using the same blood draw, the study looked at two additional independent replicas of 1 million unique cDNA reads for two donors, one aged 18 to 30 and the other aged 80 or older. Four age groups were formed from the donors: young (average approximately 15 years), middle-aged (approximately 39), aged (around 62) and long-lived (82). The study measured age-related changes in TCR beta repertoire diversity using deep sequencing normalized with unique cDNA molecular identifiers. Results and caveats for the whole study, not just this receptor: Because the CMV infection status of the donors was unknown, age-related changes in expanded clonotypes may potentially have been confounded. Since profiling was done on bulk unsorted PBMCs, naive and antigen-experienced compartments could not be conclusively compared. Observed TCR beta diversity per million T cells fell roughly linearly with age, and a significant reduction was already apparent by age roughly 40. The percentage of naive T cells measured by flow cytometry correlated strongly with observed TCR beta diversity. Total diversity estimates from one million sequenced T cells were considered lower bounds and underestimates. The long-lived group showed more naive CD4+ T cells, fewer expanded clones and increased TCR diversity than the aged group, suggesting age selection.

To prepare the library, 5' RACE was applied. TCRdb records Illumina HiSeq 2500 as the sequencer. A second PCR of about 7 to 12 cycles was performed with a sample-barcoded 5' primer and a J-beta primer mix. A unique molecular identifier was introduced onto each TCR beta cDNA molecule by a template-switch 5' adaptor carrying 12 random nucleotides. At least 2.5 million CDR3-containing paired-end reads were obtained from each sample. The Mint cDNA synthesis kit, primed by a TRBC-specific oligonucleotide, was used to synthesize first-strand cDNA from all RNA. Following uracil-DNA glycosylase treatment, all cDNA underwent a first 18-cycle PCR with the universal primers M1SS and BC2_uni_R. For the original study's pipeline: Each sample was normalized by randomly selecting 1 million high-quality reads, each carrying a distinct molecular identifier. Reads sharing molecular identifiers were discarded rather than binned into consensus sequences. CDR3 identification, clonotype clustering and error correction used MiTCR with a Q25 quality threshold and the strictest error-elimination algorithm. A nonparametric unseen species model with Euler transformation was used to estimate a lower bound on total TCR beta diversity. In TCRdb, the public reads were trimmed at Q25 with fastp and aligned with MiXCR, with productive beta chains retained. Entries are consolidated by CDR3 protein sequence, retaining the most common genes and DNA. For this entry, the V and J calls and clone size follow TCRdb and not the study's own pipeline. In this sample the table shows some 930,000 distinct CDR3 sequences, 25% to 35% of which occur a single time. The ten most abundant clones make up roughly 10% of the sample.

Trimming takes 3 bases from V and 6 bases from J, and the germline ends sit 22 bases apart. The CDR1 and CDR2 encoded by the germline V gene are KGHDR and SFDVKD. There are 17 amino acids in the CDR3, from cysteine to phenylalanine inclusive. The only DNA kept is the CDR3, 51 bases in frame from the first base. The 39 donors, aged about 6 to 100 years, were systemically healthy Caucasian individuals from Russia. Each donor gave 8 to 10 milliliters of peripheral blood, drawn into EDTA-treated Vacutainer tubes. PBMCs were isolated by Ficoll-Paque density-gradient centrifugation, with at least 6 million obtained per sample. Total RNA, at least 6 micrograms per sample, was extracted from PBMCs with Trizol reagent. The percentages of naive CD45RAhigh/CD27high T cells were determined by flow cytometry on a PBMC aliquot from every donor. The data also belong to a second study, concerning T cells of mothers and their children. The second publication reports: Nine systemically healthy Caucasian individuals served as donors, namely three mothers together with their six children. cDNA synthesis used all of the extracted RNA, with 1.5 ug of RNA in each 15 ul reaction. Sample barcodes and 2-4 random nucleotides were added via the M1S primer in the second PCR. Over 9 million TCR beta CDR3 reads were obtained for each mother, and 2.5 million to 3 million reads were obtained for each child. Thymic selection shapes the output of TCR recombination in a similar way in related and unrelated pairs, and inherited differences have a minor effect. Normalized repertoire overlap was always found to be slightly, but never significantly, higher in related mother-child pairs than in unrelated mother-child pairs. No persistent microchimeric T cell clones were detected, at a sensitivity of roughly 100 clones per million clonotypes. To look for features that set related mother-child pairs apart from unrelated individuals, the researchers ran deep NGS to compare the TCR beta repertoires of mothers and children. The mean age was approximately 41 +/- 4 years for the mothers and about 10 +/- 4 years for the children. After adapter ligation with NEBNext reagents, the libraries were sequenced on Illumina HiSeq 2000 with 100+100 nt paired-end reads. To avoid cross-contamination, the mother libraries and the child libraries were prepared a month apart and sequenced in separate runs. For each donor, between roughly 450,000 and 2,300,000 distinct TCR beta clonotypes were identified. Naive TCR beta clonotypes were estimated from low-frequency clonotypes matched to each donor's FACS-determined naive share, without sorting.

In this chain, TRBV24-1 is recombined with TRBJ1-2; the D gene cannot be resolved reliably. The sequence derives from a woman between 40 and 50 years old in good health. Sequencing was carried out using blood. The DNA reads TGTGCCACCAGTGATCCCGACCAGATAGGCCCGTCGGATGGCTACACCTTC. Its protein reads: CATSDPDQIGPSDGYTF.